This passage covers 22 T cell receptor beta chains from one sample sequenced in a study of blood T cell repertoires in COVID-19. TCRdb's table, derived via immunoSEQ multiplex PCR, lists solely in-frame clones and lacks some. The repertoire has about 100,000 clones, 80% to 90% of them found once; the top ten carry less than 9%. Sequencing was done on a sample of peripheral blood. These receptor sequences come from a man between 60 and 75 years old with acute or convalescent COVID-19.

The V call is TRBV6-5, the J call TRBJ2-3; maybe TRBD1 (6 bases). This CDR3 is 14 amino acids long. Trimming stripped 5 bases from V and 2 bases from J, with 11 bases between. CDR1 and CDR2 (germline): MNHEY, SVGAGI. DNA of the CDR3: TGTGCCAGCAGTCTGGACAGTTCCACAGATACGCAGTATTTT. Amino acids: CASSLDSSTDTQYF.

V gene TRBV7-8 combines with J gene TRBJ2-5; 10 nucleotides match TRBD2. V was pared by 8 bases and J by 4 bases, with 10 bases of the junction left unmatched. The length of the CDR3 is 15 residues. The germline V gene has CDR1 SGHVS and CDR2 FQNEAQ. DNA for the CDR3: TGTGCCAGCGAGCTTAAAAGACTAGCGGGAGAGACCCAGTACTTC. Translation gives CASELKRLAGETQYF.

This sequence joins TRBV5-1 and TRBJ1-1, with a tentative D call TRBD1 (6 bases). Per germline, CDR1 SGHRS and CDR2 YFSETQ. This CDR3 contains 13 residues. Trimming removed 5 bases from V and 5 bases from J, with 13 bases in between. The CDR3 bases are TGCGCCAGCAGGCCACCAGGGGTAACTGAAGCTTTCTTT. Translated, it gives CASRPPGVTEAFF.

The genes are TRBV4-1 and TRBJ2-5; the D gene is possibly TRBD1 (6 bases). The CDR3 has 14 amino acids. V lost 0 bases, J lost 5 bases, and 10 bases lay in between. The germline CDR1 and CDR2 sequences are MGHRA and YSYEKL. CDR3 DNA: TGCGCCAGCAGCCAAGAATACAGGGCGGAGACCCAGTACTTC. Translating it yields CASSQEYRAETQYF.

The J gene is TRBJ1-2, the V gene TRBV10-3, with D possibly matching TRBD1 (6 bases). V lost 4 bases and J 5 bases, leaving 11 bases between the germline ends. The CDR3 is 13 amino acids. Germline V gene sequence: CDR1 ENHRY, CDR2 SYGVKD. The CDR3 here is CAISAAGVYGYTF. DNA of the CDR3: TGTGCCATCAGTGCCGCAGGGGTATATGGCTACACCTTC.

V gene TRBV6-6 combines with J gene TRBJ1-1; TRBD1 matches 7 bases. The CDR3 has 15 residues. The germline CDR1 and CDR2 sequences are MNHNY and SVGAGI (reference sequence). After removal of 6 bases from V and 1 base from J, the junction contained 8 bases not matched to a gene. The CDR3 DNA follows: TGTGCCAGCAGCCGAAGCAGGACAGGGAACACTGAAGCTTTCTTT. As protein: CASSRSRTGNTEAFF.

The CDR3 sequence is CASSDQGGSNEKLFF. In nucleotides, the CDR3 is TGTGCCAGCAGCGATCAAGGGGGCAGTAATGAAAAACTGTTTTTT. The chain employs TRBV2 and TRBJ1-4; 7 bases are a match to TRBD1. With V trimmed by 6 bases and J by 4 bases, 8 bases remained unmatched. The CDR3 contains 15 residues. Per germline, CDR1 SNHLY and CDR2 FYNNEI.

In its sample, this clone was seen a few times. This rearrangement joins TRBV30 to TRBJ2-4, with 10 bases identical to TRBD2. Germline V gene lookup returns CDR1 GTSNPN and CDR2 SVGIG (reference sequence). The J segment lost 7 bases and the V segment lost 5 bases, leaving 5 bases of the junction unmatched. The CDR3 covers 13 residues. DNA for the CDR3: TGTGCCTGGGGGGGAGCGGGAGGGAACATTCAGTACTTC. Translation: CAWGGAGGNIQYF.

The V and J genes are TRBV19 and TRBJ1-1, with D tentatively TRBD1 (5 bases). V was trimmed by 3 bases and J by 4 bases, leaving 15 bases between them. The CDR3 spans 15 residues. The germline gives CDR1 LNHDA, CDR2 SQIVND (reference sequence). The CDR3 here is CASSILGQGGTEAFF. In nucleotides, the CDR3 is TGTGCCAGTAGTATCTTGGGGCAGGGTGGCACTGAAGCTTTCTTT.

The J gene is TRBJ2-5, the V gene TRBV4-1, with 9 bases aligning to TRBD2. This CDR3 is 18 amino acids long. Germline assignment: CDR1 MGHRA and CDR2 YSYEKL. Germline trimming cut 0 bases from V and 7 bases from J; bases unmatched to any gene: 15. CDR3 in DNA: TGCGCCAGCAGCCAAGATCGAACGCGACTAGCGGAGGGGGGGACCCAGTACTTC. This gives the protein CASSQDRTRLAEGGTQYF.

Only a few counts were recorded for this clone. The CDR3 sequence: CASSPNSGGPQETQYF. The CDR3 DNA is TGTGCCAGCAGCCCCAATAGCGGGGGCCCCCAAGAGACCCAGTACTTC. The chain couples TRBV5-6 to TRBJ2-5, with 9 bases fitting TRBD2. The V gene end was trimmed by 4 bases and the J gene end by 1 base; junction bases not matched to a gene: 8. The germline CDR1 and CDR2 sequences are SGHDT and YYEEEE. The CDR3 covers 16 residues.

V is TRBV6-5 and J is TRBJ1-5; D is uncertain. Germline assignment: CDR1 MNHEY and CDR2 SVGAGI. This CDR3 comprises 12 residues. V lost 4 bases, J lost 7 bases, and 8 bases lay in between. CDR3 region: CASSSVGQPQHF. The CDR3 DNA reads TGTGCCAGCAGTTCTGTTGGCCAGCCCCAGCATTTT.

V is TRBV5-5 and J is TRBJ2-5, with TRBD2 as a possible D gene (5 bases). This CDR3 is 14 amino acids long. Germline loops: CDR1 SGHKS, CDR2 YYEKEE (reference sequence). V was pared by 4 bases and J by 4 bases, with 14 bases between. Here the CDR3 reads CASSVTTAGETQYF. CDR3 nucleotides: TGTGCCAGCAGCGTAACAACGGCGGGAGAGACCCAGTACTTC.

The CDR3 DNA sequence: TGTGCCTGGAGTGTAGGACTGACTGGTCTTAGCACCTTC. It is translated as CAWSVGLTGLSTF. This sequence joins TRBV30 and TRBJ1-2; D is uncertain. CDR3 length: 13 residues. V shed 0 bases and J shed 13 bases, with 18 bases lying between them. The germline V gene has CDR1 GTSNPN and CDR2 SVGIG (reference sequence).

This sequence joins TRBV6-2 or TRBV6-3 and TRBJ1-1; TRBD1 matches 8 bases. Trimming removed 4 bases from V and 4 bases from J; junction bases left unmatched: 5. CDR1 and CDR2 (germline): MNHEY, SVGEGT. The CDR3 consists of 14 residues. CDR3 DNA sequence: TGTGCCAGCAGTTTTGGACAGGGAATCACTGAAGCTTTCTTT. The encoded protein is CASSFGQGITEAFF.

The chain combines TRBV7-8 with TRBJ2-2, with 8 bases fitting TRBD2. The germline V gene encodes CDR1 SGHVS and CDR2 FQNEAQ. The CDR3 is made up of 16 amino acids. Trimming removed 1 base from V and 6 bases from J; junction bases left unmatched: 7. The CDR3 nucleotides are TGTGCCAGCAGCTTAGTGACGCGGGGGGTAGCCGGGGAGCTGTTTTTT. It specifies CASSLVTRGVAGELFF.

The rearrangement uses TRBV10-2 and TRBJ2-7; D gene ambiguous. Germline V gives CDR1 WSHSY, CDR2 SAAADI. Between the trimmed V and J ends, which lost 5 bases and 0 bases, there was a span of 5 bases. The CDR3 is made up of 12 amino acids. The CDR3 DNA reads TGCGCCAGCAGTCCCAGCTCCTACGAGCAGTACTTC. Its translation is CASSPSSYEQYF.

This chain's CDR3 is CASSYSGLGVGEKLFF. The CDR3 region has the DNA TGTGCCAGCAGTTACTCGGGGTTAGGGGTAGGAGAAAAACTGTTTTTT. The V and J genes are TRBV6-5 and TRBJ1-4, with a weak D call TRBD1 (5 bases). CDR1 MNHEY and CDR2 SVGAGI come from the germline V gene. This CDR3 has 16 amino acids. Deletions cut 0 bases from V and 8 bases from J, with 16 bases between.

V usage is TRBV3-1 (or the pseudogene TRBV3-2) and J usage is TRBJ2-1; the match to TRBD2 covers 9 bases. Unmatched junction bases numbered 4, after V lost 0 bases and J lost 4 bases. Germline-derived CDR1 and CDR2 are LGHDT and YNNKEL (reference sequence). This CDR3 has 16 amino acids. CDR3 in amino acids: CASSQDSGGRYNEQFF. The DNA for the CDR3 is TGTGCCAGCAGCCAAGATAGCGGGGGCCGATACAATGAGCAGTTCTTC.

In this sample, this clone turned up a few times. This chain's CDR3 is CASTPTGGPHNEQFF. As DNA, the CDR3 is TGTGCCAGCACCCCAACCGGGGGGCCCCACAATGAGCAGTTCTTC. V usage is TRBV27 and J usage is TRBJ2-1; possibly TRBD2 for D (7 bases). The V gene lost 7 bases and the J gene lost 5 bases, with 18 bases spanning the gap. The CDR3 has 15 residues. CDR1 is MNHEY and CDR2 is SMNVEV in the germline V gene (reference sequence).

V usage is TRBV15 and J usage is TRBJ1-5; 9 nucleotides line up with TRBD1. This CDR3 has 18 amino acids. J gave up 9 bases and V 0 bases, and 15 bases lay outside the gene matches. The germline CDR1 and CDR2 sequences are LNHNV and YYDKDF (reference sequence). This CDR3 reads CATSRDQTRDRALSPQHF. The CDR3 DNA is TGTGCCACCAGCAGAGATCAGACCCGGGACAGGGCTTTATCGCCCCAGCATTTT.

J is TRBJ2-6 and V is TRBV2; possible D gene TRBD2, 6 bases. Germline V CDR1 and CDR2: SNHLY, FYNNEI. Trimming took off 5 bases at V and 7 bases at J, with 12 bases between the two ends. The CDR3 has 14 amino acids. The CDR3 DNA follows: TGTGCCAGCAGTTTGGGGGGTGGTGCCAACGTCCTGACTTTC. Protein sequence: CASSLGGGANVLTF. Full variable domain (remainder filled in from reference TRBV2 and TRBJ2-6): EPEVTQTPSHQVTQMGQEVILRCVPISNHLYFYWYRQILGQKVEFLVSFYNNEISEKSEIFDDQFSVERPDGSNFTLKIRSTKLEDSAMYFCASSLGGGANVLTFGAGSRLTVL.